These T cell receptor beta chains were read from a single sample in a study of shared clonotypes between healthy human individuals. This table comes from immunoSEQ multiplex PCR, and its TCRdb copy is limited to in-frame clones, with some not included. The sample holds over 95,000 clones; around 66% are singletons and the top ten take around 25%. Sequences were obtained from memory CD8+ T cells sorted from blood. Receptor source: a young woman in good health. Each CDR3 is given with its conserved first and last residue. Fields, in order: D gene, clone size, J gene, V gene, CDR3 protein, CDR3 DNA. A D gene is named only where the DNA matches it firmly. Clone size, where shown, is once, few, many, or a class for clones that have expanded.

TRBD1	many	TRBJ2-7	TRBV25-1	CASTPQGASGEQYF	TGTGCCAGCACTCCACAGGGGGCGTCAGGCGAGCAGTACTTC
TRBD1	.	TRBJ1-6	TRBV9	CASSVDPGGSSPLHF	TGTGCCAGCAGCGTAGACCCAGGGGGAAGTTCACCCCTCCACTTT
TRBD2	few	TRBJ2-7	TRBV7-8	CASSQDGTSGSYEQYF	TGTGCCAGCAGCCAAGATGGGACTAGCGGCTCCTACGAGCAGTACTTC
.	.	TRBJ1-2	TRBV5-3	CARSLLTAALTF	TGTGCCAGAAGCTTGCTAACGGCAGCCCTCACCTTC
.	few	TRBJ2-2	TRBV27	CASISGGVGTGELFF	TGTGCCAGCATCTCCGGAGGCGTGGGCACCGGGGAGCTGTTTTTT
.	many	TRBJ2-7	TRBV6-4	CASSAEPDSSYEQYF	TGTGCCAGCAGTGCCGAACCAGACAGCTCCTACGAGCAGTACTTC
TRBD2	medium-sized	TRBJ2-3	TRBV11-2	CASSLGGRALDTQYF	TGTGCCAGCAGCTTAGGCGGGAGGGCCTTGGATACGCAGTATTTT
.	.	TRBJ2-2	TRBV25-1	CASRGGGSGELFF	TGTGCCAGCAGAGGAGGGGGCTCCGGGGAGCTGTTTTTT
TRBD2	.	TRBJ2-7	TRBV27	CASSLGTSGTRQQYF	TGTGCCAGCAGTCTCGGGACTAGCGGGACCCGCCAGCAGTACTTC
.	.	TRBJ1-6	TRBV4-1	CASSLHHISPLHF	TGCGCCAGCAGCCTACATCATATTTCACCCCTCCACTTT
.	few	TRBJ1-1	TRBV19	CATGRTLNTEAFF	TGTGCCACCGGTAGGACACTGAACACTGAAGCTTTCTTT
.	.	TRBJ1-1	TRBV7-9	CASSAGGTNTEAFF	TGTGCCAGCAGCGCCGGGGGGACGAACACTGAAGCTTTCTTT
.	.	TRBJ2-3	TRBV9	CASSVGQAGTGTDTQYF	TGTGCCAGCAGCGTAGGGCAGGCGGGGACCGGCACAGATACGCAGTATTTT
.	.	TRBJ1-2	TRBV2	CASSEGVWTPKVGYTF	TGTGCCAGCAGTGAAGGCGTTTGGACCCCGAAGGTTGGCTACACCTTC
TRBD2	.	TRBJ2-2	TRBV7-2	CASSLVGLAGGTGELFF	TGTGCCAGCAGCTTAGTTGGATTAGCGGGAGGGACCGGGGAGCTGTTTTTT
.	.	TRBJ2-3	TRBV7-9	CASSFAGYLDTQYF	TGTGCCAGCAGCTTTGCAGGGTATTTGGATACGCAGTATTTT
.	.	TRBJ1-5	TRBV7-6	CASSLEALTNQPQHF	TGTGCCAGCAGCTTGGAGGCCTTGACCAATCAGCCCCAGCATTTT